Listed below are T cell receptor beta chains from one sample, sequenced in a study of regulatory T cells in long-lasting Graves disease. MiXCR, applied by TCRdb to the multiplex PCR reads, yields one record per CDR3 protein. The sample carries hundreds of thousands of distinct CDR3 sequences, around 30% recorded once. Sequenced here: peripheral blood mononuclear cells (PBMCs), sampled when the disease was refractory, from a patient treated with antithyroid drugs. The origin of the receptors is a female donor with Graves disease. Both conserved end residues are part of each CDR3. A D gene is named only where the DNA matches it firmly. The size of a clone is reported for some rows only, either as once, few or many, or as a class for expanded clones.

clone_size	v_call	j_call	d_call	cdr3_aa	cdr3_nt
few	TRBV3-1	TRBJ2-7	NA	CASSQEWKHEQYF	TGTGCCAGCAGCCAAGAATGGAAACACGAGCAGTACTTC
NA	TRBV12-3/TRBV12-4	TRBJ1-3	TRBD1	CATHPQGASWDTIYF	TGTGCCACCCACCCTCAGGGGGCCTCGTGGGACACCATATATTTT
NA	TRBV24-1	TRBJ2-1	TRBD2	CATSETGTSGKDEQFF	TGTGCCACCAGTGAAACCGGGACTAGCGGGAAGGATGAGCAGTTCTTC
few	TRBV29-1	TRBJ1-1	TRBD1	CSVEDRRAGGRTEAFF	TGCAGCGTTGAAGATCGGAGGGCAGGGGGCCGAACTGAAGCTTTCTTT
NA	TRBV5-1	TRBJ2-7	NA	CASTPFGGLNRAYEQYF	TGCGCCAGCACCCCCTTCGGAGGTCTAAACAGGGCCTACGAGCAGTACTTC
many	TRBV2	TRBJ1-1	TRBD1	CASSQGVGAEAFF	TGTGCCAGCAGTCAGGGGGTCGGGGCTGAAGCTTTCTTT
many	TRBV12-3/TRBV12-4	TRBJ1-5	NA	CASSSKVRSNQPQHF	TGTGCCAGCAGTTCGAAAGTAAGGAGCAATCAGCCCCAGCATTTT
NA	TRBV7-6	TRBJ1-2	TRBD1	CASSSGQGLPVPSNYGYTF	TGTGCCAGCAGCTCGGGACAGGGTTTACCCGTACCCTCTAACTATGGCTACACCTTC
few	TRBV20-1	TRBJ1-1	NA	CSARLKNTEAFF	TGCAGTGCTAGGTTAAAGAACACTGAAGCTTTCTTT
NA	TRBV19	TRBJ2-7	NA	CASSITDPYEQYF	TGTGCCAGTAGTATAACTGATCCCTACGAGCAGTACTTC
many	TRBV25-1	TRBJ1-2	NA	CASSETGQFDGYTF	TGTGCCAGCAGTGAAACCGGACAGTTCGATGGCTACACCTTC
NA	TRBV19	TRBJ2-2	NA	CASSMMLGTTGELFF	TGTGCCAGTAGTATGATGCTAGGAACCACCGGGGAGCTGTTTTTT
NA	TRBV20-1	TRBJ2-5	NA	CSARAGGKIQYF	TGCAGTGCTAGAGCAGGGGGGAAGATCCAGTACTTC
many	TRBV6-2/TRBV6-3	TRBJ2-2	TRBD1	CASSSHSDRVDTGELFF	TGTGCCAGCAGTTCACACTCGGACAGGGTTGACACCGGGGAGCTGTTTTTT
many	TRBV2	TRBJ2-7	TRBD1	CASKIDREGEQYF	TGTGCCAGCAAAATTGACAGGGAAGGCGAGCAGTACTTC
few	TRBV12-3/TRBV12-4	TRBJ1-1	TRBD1	CASSLGQGGENTEAFF	TGTGCCAGCAGTTTAGGGCAGGGGGGGGAGAACACTGAAGCTTTCTTT
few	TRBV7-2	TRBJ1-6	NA	CASSLQYNSPLHF	TGTGCCAGCAGCTTGCAGTATAATTCACCCCTCCACTTT
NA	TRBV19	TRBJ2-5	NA	CASSIDRTQCF	TGTGCCAGTAGTATCGATCGGACCCAGTGCTTC
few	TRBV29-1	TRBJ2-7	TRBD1	CSVTTGVVEQYF	TGCAGCGTCACGACAGGGGTGGTCGAGCAGTACTTC
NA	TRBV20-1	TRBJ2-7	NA	CSARVRYEQYF	TGCAGTGCTAGAGTCCGGTACGAGCAGTACTTC
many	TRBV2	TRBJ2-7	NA	CASSSLQGLAYEQYF	TGTGCCAGCAGCTCGCTACAGGGTCTAGCTTACGAGCAGTACTTC
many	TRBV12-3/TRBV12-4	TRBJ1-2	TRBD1	CASRPPTGGTYGYTF	TGTGCCAGCAGACCGCCTACAGGGGGCACCTATGGCTACACCTTC
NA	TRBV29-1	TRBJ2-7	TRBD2	CSVGLASNEQYF	TGCAGCGTTGGACTAGCCTCGAACGAGCAGTACTTC
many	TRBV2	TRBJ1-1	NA	CASSGGKAFF	TGTGCCAGCAGTGGGGGGAAAGCTTTCTTT
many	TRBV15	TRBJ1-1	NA	CATSRDGSLNTEAFF	TGTGCCACCAGCAGAGATGGCAGCCTGAACACTGAAGCTTTCTTT
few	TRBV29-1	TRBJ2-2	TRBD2	CSVWTGGTGELFF	TGCAGCGTTTGGACGGGGGGGACCGGGGAGCTGTTTTTT
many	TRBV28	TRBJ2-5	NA	CASSLRQGFQETQYF	TGTGCCAGCAGTTTAAGGCAGGGGTTCCAAGAGACCCAGTACTTC
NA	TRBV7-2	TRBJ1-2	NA	CASSPYRDGNGYTF	TGTGCCAGCAGCCCTTACCGGGACGGAAATGGCTACACCTTC
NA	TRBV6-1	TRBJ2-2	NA	CASSTPWGLVNTGELFF	TGTGCCAGCAGTACCCCATGGGGACTCGTGAACACCGGGGAGCTGTTTTTT
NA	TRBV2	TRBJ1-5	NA	CASSVRGRSNQPQHF	TGTGCCAGCAGTGTAAGGGGTAGGAGCAATCAGCCCCAGCATTTT
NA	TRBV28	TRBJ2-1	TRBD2	CASSLWGTSERDEQFF	TGTGCCAGCAGTTTATGGGGGACTAGCGAGAGGGATGAGCAGTTCTTC
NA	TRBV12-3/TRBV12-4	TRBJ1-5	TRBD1	CASSRRTGIQPQHF	TGTGCCAGCAGCCGGAGGACAGGGATTCAGCCCCAGCATTTT
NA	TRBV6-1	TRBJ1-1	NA	CASSGVFILMQSSEAFF	TGTGCCAGCAGTGGAGTATTTATTCTTATGCAGTCATCTGAAGCTTTCTTT
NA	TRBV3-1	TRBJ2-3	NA	CASSQDGERGTDTQYF	TGTGCCAGCAGCCAAGATGGGGAAAGAGGCACAGATACGCAGTATTTT
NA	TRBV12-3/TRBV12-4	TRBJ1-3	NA	CASSLRGGAGNTIYF	TGTGCCAGCAGTTTAAGGGGGGGGGCGGGAAACACCATATATTTT
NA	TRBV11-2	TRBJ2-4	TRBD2	CASSLTSAGAKNIQYF	TGTGCCAGCAGCTTGACTAGCGCTGGAGCCAAAAACATTCAGTACTTC
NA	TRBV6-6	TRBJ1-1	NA	CASSYSIRREWRTEAFF	TGTGCCAGCAGTTACTCGATCAGGAGAGAGTGGAGGACTGAAGCTTTCTTT
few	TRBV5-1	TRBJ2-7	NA	CASSLTANVYEQYF	TGCGCCAGCAGCCTAACTGCCAATGTCTACGAGCAGTACTTC
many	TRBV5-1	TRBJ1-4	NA	CASRRGTNEKLFF	TGCGCCAGCAGGAGGGGAACTAATGAAAAACTGTTTTTT
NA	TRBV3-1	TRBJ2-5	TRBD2	CASSQVIGGGETQYF	TGTGCCAGCAGCCAAGTAATCGGCGGGGGAGAGACCCAGTACTTC
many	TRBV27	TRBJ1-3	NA	CASSLKGRGVRGNTIYF	TGTGCCAGCAGTTTAAAGGGGAGGGGAGTCCGTGGAAACACCATATATTTT
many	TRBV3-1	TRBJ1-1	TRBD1	CASSQATGTEAFF	TGTGCCAGCAGCCAAGCGACAGGGACTGAAGCTTTCTTT
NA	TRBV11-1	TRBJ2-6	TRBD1	CASNPDRVEANVLTF	TGTGCCAGCAACCCTGACAGGGTCGAGGCCAACGTCCTGACTTTC